A selection of T cell receptor beta chains follows, all from one sample in a study of beta chain features in type 1 diabetes. Measured with immunoSEQ multiplex PCR; TCRdb has only the in-frame clones, and not every one. The sample has some 63,000 clones; around 49% are singletons. The sequenced material came from central memory CD4+ T cells from blood. The receptors shown here come from a man between 25 and 39 years old with type 1 diabetes. Both conserved end residues are part of each CDR3. The D gene is left open where the match is weak. Some rows have no size entry. The others give once, few or many, or a class for an expanded clone.

>TRBV4-1|TRBJ2-1|few|.
TGCGCCAGCAGCCAAGGCAGGTCCCGCTACAATGAGCAGTTCTTC
CASSQGRSRYNEQFF
>TRBV19|TRBJ2-7|.|TRBD2
TGTGCCAGTAAACTTGAAGCGGGGGGCCCCTACGAGCAGTACTTC
CASKLEAGGPYEQYF
>TRBV7-2|TRBJ1-4|.|.
TGTGCCAGCAGCTTAGTCCGGGGGGTTGAAGGAAAACTGTTTTTT
CASSLVRGVEGKLFF
>TRBV30|TRBJ2-3|.|TRBD2
TGTGCCTGGAGTGTACTAGCGGAGTACACAGATACGCAGTATTTT
CAWSVLAEYTDTQYF
>TRBV7-9|TRBJ1-1|once|TRBD1
TGTGCCAGCAGCCTCGGGACAGGGGAGGGGGAAGCTTTCTTT
CASSLGTGEGEAFF
>TRBV5-1|TRBJ2-3|.|TRBD2
TGCGCCAGCAGCCCGGGACTAGCGGGGGGCGGTGTAGATACGCAGTATTTT
CASSPGLAGGGVDTQYF
>TRBV11-2|TRBJ2-5|few|TRBD2
TGTGCCAGCAGCTTGACTAGCTTAAAGACCCAGTACTTC
CASSLTSLKTQYF
>TRBV10-2|TRBJ2-5|.|TRBD2
TGCGCCAGCAGTGAGTCCGGTCTAGCGGGGGGGCAGACCCAGTACTTC
CASSESGLAGGQTQYF
>TRBV2|TRBJ2-3|few|.
TGTGCCAGCAGCCGCATCGGGCAGGGGAGCCCAGATACGCAGTATTTT
CASSRIGQGSPDTQYF
>TRBV10-3|TRBJ1-4|many|.
TGTGCCATCTCCGGGGCAACTAATGAAAAACTGTTTTTT
CAISGATNEKLFF
>TRBV5-1|TRBJ2-5|.|TRBD1
TGCGCCAGCAGCTCCACAGGGGGCCAAGAGACCCAGTACTTC
CASSSTGGQETQYF
>TRBV7-9|TRBJ2-2|few|TRBD1
TGTGCCAGCAGCTCTACAGGGGCGCTGGCCGGGGAGCTGTTTTTT
CASSSTGALAGELFF
>TRBV7-9|TRBJ1-2|once|.
TGTGCCAGCAGCCACACCGGAGGGGACTATGGCTACACCTTC
CASSHTGGDYGYTF
>TRBV6-5|TRBJ1-5|.|.
TGTGCCAGCAGTTGGGCCCTAAATCAGCCCCAGCATTTT
CASSWALNQPQHF
>TRBV5-5|TRBJ2-1|few|TRBD2
TGTGCCAGCAGCCATACGGGGCGGGAGGAGGTCTTC
CASSHTGREEVF
>TRBV6-6|TRBJ2-4|.|TRBD1
TGTGCCACCGACGGACAGGACAAAAACATTCAGTACTTC
CATDGQDKNIQYF
>TRBV27|TRBJ2-5|.|.
TGTGCCAGCAGTCCGACCCCAGGAGGAGAGACCCAGTACTTC
CASSPTPGGETQYF
>TRBV10-3|TRBJ2-7|few|TRBD2
TGTGCCATCAGTCCGACTAGCGGATTCTCCTACGAGCAGTACTTC
CAISPTSGFSYEQYF
>TRBV6-9|TRBJ2-2|few|TRBD2
TGTGCCAGCAATATAGTATCTTGGACTAGCAAAACAAGCGGGGAGCTGTTTTTT
CASNIVSWTSKTSGELFF
>TRBV7-2|TRBJ2-7|.|.
TGTGCCAGCAGCTTTACGGACAGTTACGAGCAGTACTTC
CASSFTDSYEQYF
>TRBV10-3|TRBJ2-1|few|TRBD2
TGTGCCATCAGCGGACTAGCGGGGGGGAGCTCCTACAATGAGCAGTTCTTC
CAISGLAGGSSYNEQFF
>TRBV12-5|TRBJ2-1|.|TRBD2
TGTGCTAGTGGCACTAGCGGGAGGACCAATGAGCAGTTCTTC
CASGTSGRTNEQFF
>TRBV23-1|TRBJ2-7|few|TRBD2
TGCGCCAGCAGTCTGGAGCCCGGGACTAGCGGCGCCTACGAGCAGTACTTC
CASSLEPGTSGAYEQYF
>TRBV19|TRBJ1-1|.|TRBD1
TGTGCCAGTAGTCTCGGGACAGCGGGAGGCACTGAAGCTTTCTTT
CASSLGTAGGTEAFF
>TRBV4-1|TRBJ1-3|.|TRBD1
TGCGCCAGCAGCCAAGAAAGCGGGACAGGGAGAAACACCATATATTTT
CASSQESGTGRNTIYF
>TRBV5-1|TRBJ1-1|few|.
TGCGCCAGCAGCTTTTGGGGGAGGGACACTGAAGCTTTCTTT
CASSFWGRDTEAFF
>TRBV4-1|TRBJ2-3|few|TRBD2
TGCGCCAGCAGGTCCGGGGGGGGCGCAGATACGCAGTATTTT
CASRSGGGADTQYF
>TRBV10-2|TRBJ2-2|.|TRBD1
TGCGCCAGCAGTGTACAGGGGGGCACCGGGGAGCTGTTTTTT
CASSVQGGTGELFF
>TRBV20-1|TRBJ2-7|.|.
TGCAGTGCTAGAGTCAGCTACGAGCAGTACTTC
CSARVSYEQYF
>TRBV6-5|TRBJ1-2|.|TRBD1
TGTGCCAGCAGTTACGTCCCAGGGGGTAGCTATGGCTACACCTTC
CASSYVPGGSYGYTF
>TRBV5-6|TRBJ1-2|.|TRBD1
TGTGCCAGCAGCTTATGGACAGGCGGCTACACCTTC
CASSLWTGGYTF
>TRBV6-6|TRBJ2-5|.|.
TGTGCCAGCAGTTACTCGGAGGAGACCCAGTACTTC
CASSYSEETQYF
>TRBV5-1|TRBJ1-1|.|TRBD1
TGCGCCAGCAGCTCACAGGGGGTCGGTGAGTACACTGAAGCTTTCTTT
CASSSQGVGEYTEAFF
>TRBV28|TRBJ2-7|.|TRBD2
TGTGCCAGTAGCGGGGGGGCTTCTCTGAGTTTATTCGAGCAGTACTTC
CASSGGASLSLFEQYF
>TRBV29-1|TRBJ2-1|.|TRBD2
TGCAGCGTTGAAAAGCGGGAGGCCTACAATGAGCAGTTCTTC
CSVEKREAYNEQFF
>TRBV19|TRBJ2-1|.|.
TGTGCCAGTAGTAGGACACGGGAGTCCTACAATGAGCAGTTCTTC
CASSRTRESYNEQFF
>TRBV2|TRBJ2-7|.|TRBD1
TGTGCCAGCAGTGAAGGGACAGGACCCTACGAGCAGTACTTC
CASSEGTGPYEQYF
>TRBV6-5|TRBJ2-7|few|TRBD2
TGTGCCAGCAGTTCTAGCGGAACGAACTACGAGCAGTACTTC
CASSSSGTNYEQYF
>TRBV6-5|TRBJ2-2|few|TRBD2
TGTGCCAGCAGTAGCGGGAGGGTATCCGGGGAGCTGTTTTTT
CASSSGRVSGELFF
>TRBV6-6|TRBJ2-1|.|.
TGTGCCAGCTGGGACTTTACCTACAATGAGCAGTTCTTC
CASWDFTYNEQFF
>TRBV5-1|TRBJ2-7|.|.
TGCGCCAGCAGCTTGGTTGGGCAGGGATCCTACGAGCAGTACTTC
CASSLVGQGSYEQYF
>TRBV29-1|TRBJ2-5|.|.
TGCAGCGTACTAGTTCCCTCGTACCAAGAGACCCAGTACTTC
CSVLVPSYQETQYF
>TRBV4-2|TRBJ2-3|.|TRBD2
TGTGCCAGCAGCCTCCGATTTAGCGGGGGAAAGACAGATACGCAGTATTTT
CASSLRFSGGKTDTQYF
>TRBV30|TRBJ2-3|.|TRBD2
TGTGCCTGGGTGGCGGGGGGGGCCGGAGATACGCAGTATTTT
CAWVAGGAGDTQYF